This is a list of T cell receptor beta chains from one sample in a study of vaccination and CD4 T cells after COVID-19. These receptors are not linked to any known antigen. MiXCR, applied by TCRdb to the PCR reads, yields one record per CDR3 protein. There are 15,000 to 20,000 distinct CDR3 sequences in the sample; 50% to 65% occur only once, and approximately 10% lies in the top ten. Sequenced input: CD4+ T cells from blood, cultured in vitro. Receptors were obtained from a human donor who had recovered from COVID-19. Both conserved end residues are part of each CDR3. D genes are given only for firm matches. Clone size is stated in some rows and not others, as once, few, many or a class when expanded.

size: few
V: TRBV2
D: TRBD1
J: TRBJ2-7
CDR3: CASSEFGQGTYEQYF
DNA: TGTGCCAGCAGTGAATTTGGACAGGGGACCTACGAGCAGTACTTC

size: NA
V: TRBV7-2
D: NA
J: TRBJ1-2
CDR3: CASSLGRNLGYGYTF
DNA: TGTGCCAGCAGCTTAGGACGGAACCTTGGCTATGGCTACACCTTC

size: NA
V: TRBV7-2
D: NA
J: TRBJ2-2
CDR3: CASSLPGELFF
DNA: TGTGCCAGCAGCTTACCGGGGGAGCTGTTTTTT

size: NA
V: TRBV20-1
D: NA
J: TRBJ2-1
CDR3: CSARDLQGGNEQFF
DNA: TGCAGTGCTAGAGATCTACAGGGAGGGAATGAGCAGTTCTTC

size: few
V: TRBV7-3
D: NA
J: TRBJ2-2
CDR3: CASSPPSGELFF
DNA: TGTGCCAGCAGCCCTCCTTCCGGGGAGCTGTTTTTT

size: few
V: TRBV20-1
D: TRBD2
J: TRBJ2-1
CDR3: CSASGRAGAYNEQFF
DNA: TGCAGTGCTAGCGGGAGGGCCGGGGCCTACAATGAGCAGTTCTTC

size: NA
V: TRBV15
D: NA
J: TRBJ1-1
CDR3: CATSRDKGHTEAFF
DNA: TGTGCCACCAGCAGAGATAAGGGTCACACTGAAGCTTTCTTT

size: NA
V: TRBV6-4
D: TRBD1
J: TRBJ1-1
CDR3: CASSDSDRATEAFF
DNA: TGTGCCAGCAGTGACTCCGACAGGGCCACTGAAGCTTTCTTT

size: NA
V: TRBV6-2/TRBV6-3
D: NA
J: TRBJ1-5
CDR3: CASSYVSEGGNQPQHF
DNA: TGTGCCAGCAGTTACGTGTCAGAAGGAGGCAATCAGCCCCAGCATTTT

size: NA
V: TRBV7-8
D: TRBD1
J: TRBJ1-1
CDR3: CASSSIYRGGFTEAFF
DNA: TGTGCCAGCAGCTCCATTTACAGGGGGGGGTTCACTGAAGCTTTCTTT

size: NA
V: TRBV11-3
D: TRBD1
J: TRBJ1-1
CDR3: CASSPTGTGWGAFF
DNA: TGTGCCAGCAGCCCAACAGGGACAGGGTGGGGGGCTTTCTTT

size: NA
V: TRBV20-1
D: NA
J: TRBJ1-4
CDR3: CSARASGLNEKLFF
DNA: TGCAGTGCTAGGGCCTCGGGTCTTAATGAAAAACTGTTTTTT

size: NA
V: TRBV10-3
D: NA
J: TRBJ2-1
CDR3: CAISVEGTPYNEQFF
DNA: TGTGCCATCAGTGTAGAGGGGACCCCCTACAATGAGCAGTTCTTC

size: NA
V: TRBV19
D: NA
J: TRBJ1-2
CDR3: CASVQDRSPYGYTF
DNA: TGTGCCAGTGTCCAGGACCGTTCCCCCTATGGCTACACCTTC

size: NA
V: TRBV12-5
D: NA
J: TRBJ2-3
CDR3: CASARGGTDTQYF
DNA: TGTGCTAGTGCCCGGGGAGGCACAGATACGCAGTATTTT

size: NA
V: TRBV7-2
D: TRBD2
J: TRBJ2-7
CDR3: CASSLDGRVKQYF
DNA: TGTGCCAGCAGCTTGGACGGGAGGGTTAAGCAGTACTTC

size: NA
V: TRBV6-1
D: TRBD1
J: TRBJ1-3
CDR3: CASTSGTDGNTIYF
DNA: TGTGCCAGTACTTCCGGGACAGATGGAAACACCATATATTTT

size: NA
V: TRBV20-1
D: NA
J: TRBJ2-5
CDR3: CSVPPGGRQTQYF
DNA: TGCAGTGTCCCGCCAGGAGGTCGGCAGACCCAGTACTTC

size: NA
V: TRBV7-9
D: NA
J: TRBJ1-1
CDR3: CASSLGPAGAFF
DNA: TGTGCCAGCAGCTTGGGTCCGGCAGGGGCTTTCTTT

size: NA
V: TRBV20-1
D: NA
J: TRBJ1-1
CDR3: CSAMQPPNTEAFF
DNA: TGCAGTGCCATGCAGCCTCCGAACACTGAAGCTTTCTTT

size: NA
V: TRBV7-9
D: NA
J: TRBJ1-2
CDR3: CASSWTEITYGYTF
DNA: TGTGCCAGCAGCTGGACAGAAATCACCTATGGCTACACCTTC

size: few
V: TRBV15
D: NA
J: TRBJ1-2
CDR3: CATSMRGHGYTF
DNA: TGTGCCACCAGCATGCGGGGGCATGGCTACACCTTC

size: few
V: TRBV27
D: NA
J: TRBJ1-1
CDR3: CASSPIPEAEAFF
DNA: TGTGCCAGCAGTCCTATCCCGGAGGCTGAAGCTTTCTTT

size: NA
V: TRBV18
D: NA
J: TRBJ1-1
CDR3: CASSPPGAEAFF
DNA: TGTGCCAGCTCACCACCGGGAGCTGAAGCTTTCTTT

size: NA
V: TRBV20-1
D: NA
J: TRBJ2-5
CDR3: CSATKGGGFQETQYF
DNA: TGCAGTGCTACCAAAGGGGGGGGTTTCCAAGAGACCCAGTACTTC

size: NA
V: TRBV7-6
D: TRBD2
J: TRBJ2-3
CDR3: CASSTGLAGGASTDTQYF
DNA: TGTGCCAGCAGCACCGGACTAGCGGGGGGGGCTAGCACAGATACGCAGTATTTT

size: once
V: TRBV20-1
D: NA
J: TRBJ2-2
CDR3: CSAIADLNTGELFF
DNA: TGCAGTGCTATAGCGGACCTAAACACCGGGGAGCTGTTTTTT

size: NA
V: TRBV10-3
D: NA
J: TRBJ1-2
CDR3: CAISESIGSNYGYTF
DNA: TGTGCCATCAGTGAGTCGATAGGGTCTAACTATGGCTACACCTTC

size: NA
V: TRBV2
D: NA
J: TRBJ2-5
CDR3: CASTRGLQETQYF
DNA: TGTGCCAGCACGCGAGGCTTACAAGAGACCCAGTACTTC

size: few
V: TRBV12-3/TRBV12-4
D: NA
J: TRBJ1-3
CDR3: CASSLVWGGSGNTIYF
DNA: TGTGCCAGCAGTTTAGTCTGGGGGGGCTCTGGAAACACCATATATTTT

size: NA
V: TRBV7-6
D: TRBD2
J: TRBJ2-3
CDR3: CASSLGTSGSADTQYF
DNA: TGTGCCAGCAGCTTGGGGACTAGCGGGAGCGCAGATACGCAGTATTTT

size: few
V: TRBV19
D: NA
J: TRBJ1-1
CDR3: CASSPRGTNTEAFF
DNA: TGTGCCAGTAGTCCCCGAGGAACGAACACTGAAGCTTTCTTT

size: NA
V: TRBV24-1
D: NA
J: TRBJ2-2
CDR3: CATSIPGGELFF
DNA: TGTGCCACCAGTATTCCGGGCGGGGAGCTGTTTTTT

size: NA
V: TRBV7-2
D: NA
J: TRBJ1-1
CDR3: CASSFRGMDTEAFF
DNA: TGTGCCAGCAGCTTCCGGGGTATGGATACTGAAGCTTTCTTT

size: few
V: TRBV2
D: NA
J: TRBJ2-7
CDR3: CASSEDKSSYEQYF
DNA: TGTGCCAGCAGTGAAGATAAGAGCTCCTACGAGCAGTACTTC

size: few
V: TRBV20-1
D: NA
J: TRBJ1-6
CDR3: CSARDRPASPLHF
DNA: TGCAGTGCTAGAGATCGCCCCGCTTCACCCCTCCACTTT

size: NA
V: TRBV7-3
D: NA
J: TRBJ2-3
CDR3: CASSSPRGKAPSTDTQYF
DNA: TGTGCCAGCAGCTCCCCCCGAGGGAAAGCGCCAAGCACAGATACGCAGTATTTT

size: NA
V: TRBV11-2
D: TRBD2
J: TRBJ2-5
CDR3: CASSISGRWGETQYF
DNA: TGTGCCAGCAGCATTAGCGGGAGGTGGGGAGAGACCCAGTACTTC

size: NA
V: TRBV20-1
D: NA
J: TRBJ2-3
CDR3: CSAREGSDTQYF
DNA: TGCAGTGCTAGAGAGGGTTCAGATACGCAGTATTTT

size: NA
V: TRBV11-3
D: NA
J: TRBJ2-1
CDR3: CASRPFFGSYNEQFF
DNA: TGTGCCAGCAGACCCTTTTTTGGCTCCTACAATGAGCAGTTCTTC

size: NA
V: TRBV7-9
D: NA
J: TRBJ1-1
CDR3: CASNERGSAGEAFF
DNA: TGTGCCAGCAACGAAAGGGGGTCGGCGGGTGAAGCTTTCTTT

size: NA
V: TRBV9
D: NA
J: TRBJ2-6
CDR3: CASSLRTSGANVLTF
DNA: TGTGCCAGCAGCCTTCGGACTTCTGGGGCCAACGTCCTGACTTTC

size: once
V: TRBV6-1
D: NA
J: TRBJ2-7
CDR3: CASSLGVPYEQYF
DNA: TGTGCCAGCAGCTTGGGGGTGCCCTACGAGCAGTACTTC

size: NA
V: TRBV20-1
D: TRBD2
J: TRBJ2-7
CDR3: CSARVQREGKDEQYF
DNA: TGCAGTGCTAGAGTTCAGCGGGAGGGGAAAGACGAGCAGTACTTC

size: NA
V: TRBV15
D: NA
J: TRBJ1-3
CDR3: CATSRVLVSGGSGNTIYF
DNA: TGTGCCACCAGCAGAGTTCTCGTTTCTGGGGGCTCTGGAAACACCATATATTTT

size: NA
V: TRBV5-1
D: TRBD1
J: TRBJ2-5
CDR3: CASSLGPTGDGETQYF
DNA: TGCGCCAGCAGCTTGGGCCCCACAGGGGACGGAGAGACCCAGTACTTC

size: NA
V: TRBV7-3
D: NA
J: TRBJ2-2
CDR3: CASSSLIAGELFF
DNA: TGTGCCAGCAGCTCCTTGATTGCCGGGGAGCTGTTTTTT